This T cell receptor (beta chain) is from a study of cytomegalovirus exposure and HLA in healthy donors (dated by TCRdb to 2015 to 2018). Concerning the study at large: According to an earlier analysis of a few hundred of the donors, some 180 million T cells yielded 95 million to 140 million unique TCR beta sequences and 250 to 350 Gb of sequence data. The T cell repertoires of 550 to 850 subjects were profiled by immunosequencing and related to cytomegalovirus serostatus. About 300 gigabases of sequencing data and 80 million or so unique TCR sequences were included in an early release covering about 700 HLA-typed donors. To predict cytomegalovirus infection status, the study brought together high-throughput TCR immunosequencing, statistical association of individual TCRs with disease status, and machine learning. To study patterns of TCR occurrence, a later analysis re-analyzed previously published TCR beta repertoires from more than 550 donors and added high-resolution HLA genotyping. Of the 300 to 450 genotyped donors, over 80% were placed in the genetic ancestry cluster associated with self-reported Caucasian donors. The number of typed donors differed by locus: about 620-630 for A, B, C, DRB1 and DQB1; approximately 540 for DQA1; 606 for DPA1; and roughly 450 for DPB1. The study was designed to test whether signatures of past pathogen exposure could be identified by cataloging public T cell receptors. In the later analysis, no new phenotypic data were used to find candidate immune exposures; instead, reliance was placed on TCR beta sequences and their occurrence across donors. HLA typing included class I and class II loci at four-digit resolution. Donor age, sex, ethnicity and CMV serostatus were collected together with the repertoire data. All discovery cohort repertoires had been generated on a single sequencing platform. A later genetic analysis took genome-wide SNP genotypes for 398 of the 666 donors and used that subset as a discovery cohort. Because of strong linkage in the cohort, a few DR-DQ haplotypes were treated as single units for association and clustering. In an earlier analysis of a few hundred of the donors, high-throughput TCR beta sequencing was used to judge whether each TCR beta V gene segment behaved as functional or pseudogenic. Among around 400 genotyped donors of the cohort, an average of about 220,000 unique TCR beta nucleotide sequences was sequenced per donor, of which roughly 18% were non-productive. In addition to the first cohort of 500 to 850 subjects, a separate validation cohort of 120 different subjects was used. The full study reports these points: In both the original and validation cohorts, the classifier was reported to diagnose cytomegalovirus status with high specificity and sensitivity. While some public TCRs were present in many individuals, most TCR sequences turned up only very rarely across donors. Some IMGT-functional V segments, including TRBV6-2 and TRBV6-3, could not be told apart with the 87-base-pair reads, so those segments were excluded. The presence/absence analyses assumed that sequencing depth was roughly uniform across donors, and that assumption may not be true. A total of fewer than 200 TCR beta chains were listed by the study as associated with cytomegalovirus. At a false discovery rate of 0.05, a later analysis linked some 17,000 TCR beta sequences to specific HLA alleles. An earlier analysis of some 560 of the donors showed that most TCR beta V segments appeared in productive rearrangements either about 87% or about 30% of the time, which broadly matched IMGT annotations. A later genetic analysis reported fewer N-insertions in productive TCRs among donors in an Asian-associated ancestry cluster than the roughly 670-donor mean. Because some donors lacked HLA typing at each locus, the association tests relied only on the typed subset. A further reported finding was that TCR beta sequences accurately predicted the HLA-A and HLA-B alleles for most subjects in the first cohort. In a later analysis, several top co-occurrence clusters were reported to appear linked to parvovirus B19, influenza, CMV and Epstein-Barr virus. The cohort was sequenced for TCR beta chains only, and without alpha or paired-chain data the features that could be detected were limited. A few of the identified cytomegalovirus-associated TCR beta chains were confirmed in vitro to be specific for cytomegalovirus antigens. When HLA alleles, especially DR and DQ, strongly co-occurred, TCR associations were difficult to assign to individual alleles. According to a later analysis, most CMV-associated TCR beta chains appeared to be HLA-restricted, and the HLA associations seemed to be driven largely by CMV exposure. Linkage disequilibrium might explain the correlated functional status among segregating V segments, but an unknown experimental factor could not be excluded. In a later analysis, HLA-associated TCR beta chains were found to be more clonally expanded and to have lower generation probabilities than equally common non-associated chains. The authors suggested that the approach could potentially be extended to other disease states and immunological phenotypes. Over 15 rarely observed V segments, including chromosome 9 orphons, were excluded from the earlier analysis of just under 600 of the donors because counts were too low. A later genetic analysis associated a missense DCLRE1C variant with V-gene and J-gene trimming of TCR beta chains, and an independent cohort replicated the association. A group of highly shared sequence variants was considered likely to be a technical artifact of the sequencing pipeline. According to a later analysis, TCR association rates differed among HLA loci, with DRB1 alleles showing the most associated TCRs and HLA-C alleles showing the fewest. For the cohort, immune exposure information was limited to CMV serostatus.

The cohort consisted of 670 or so healthy bone marrow donors. All cohort members were sampled while nominally healthy, although unrecorded immune exposures were likely present. The donor tested CMV seronegative, placing the donor among the 350 or so seronegative members of the cohort. A peripheral blood sample was collected from each donor, and TCR beta sequencing was performed on peripheral blood mononuclear cells. The Qiagen DNeasy Blood Extraction Kit was used to extract genomic DNA from the blood cell samples. Library preparation used the immunoSEQ multiplex PCR assay. The multiplex PCR relied on a mix of 60 forward primers for TCR Vbeta segments and 13 reverse primers for TCR Jbeta segments. Amplification of the CDR3 region of rearranged TCR beta genes was performed with a multiplex PCR assay on genomic DNA. The amplified TCR beta libraries were sequenced on the Illumina HiSeq System as 87-base-pair reads. The authors' pipeline ran thus. A later analysis tallied roughly 78 million unique TCR beta chains across the 600 to 700 repertoires, and about 12 million of those chains were shared by two or more donors. A nearest-neighbor algorithm error-corrected the raw reads and collapsed the reads into unique sequences, merging closely related sequences to remove PCR and sequencing errors. CDR3 sequences were aligned to IMGT reference sequences to assign V, D and J gene segments. Each retained sequence needed at least a six-nucleotide match to both a V gene segment and a J gene segment. Rearrangements were classified as productive when the CDR3 lacked stop codons and remained in frame with V and J, and all other rearrangements were classified as non-productive. Following IMGT convention, CDR3 was defined as the stretch from the second conserved V-encoded cysteine to the conserved J-encoded phenylalanine. Sequences without an unambiguous match to a single V gene segment were excluded from the earlier analysis of approximately 600 of the donors. An earlier analysis of 450 to 650 of the donors called V segments functional above 56.7% productive rearrangements and segregating when the between-donor standard deviation exceeded 5%. To diagnose cytomegalovirus status from the catalog of TCR beta chain sequences, a statistical classification framework was built. In a later analysis, TCR nucleotide sequences were compared against IMGT/GENE-DB human TR gene sequences so that V and J genes could be assigned. In a later analysis, CDR3 sequences and most-parsimonious VDJ recombination scenarios were assigned using the TCRdist pipeline. In a later analysis, each TCR beta chain was defined by its CDR3 amino acid sequence together with its V-gene family, and reads lacking a unique V-gene family were excluded. As a way to deal with suspected cross-contamination and a sequencing artifact, a later analysis dropped hundreds of nucleotide sequences that were highly shared and had low generation probability. For each public chain, a later analysis derived a clonal expansion index from normalized ranks of inferred template counts within each repertoire. Generation probabilities in a later analysis came from a VDJ recombination model fitted to out-of-frame rearrangements, and those results were checked against IGoR. Hypergeometric tests were used in a later analysis to score TCR-TCR, TCR-HLA and TCR-CMV co-occurrence, with a repertoire-size bias correction applied to the TCR pairs. A later analysis estimated false discovery rates by permuting HLA or CMV assignments 20 times. In a later analysis, co-occurring TCRs were grouped with DBSCAN, and TCRdist sequence similarity was added when clustering was performed within HLA-allele-positive subsets. For co-occurrence clustering, repertoires with fewer than 30,000 or more than 120,000 public chains were excluded, along with roughly 5 repertoires with anomalous nucleotide sharing. The source is immuneACCESS, and TCRdb retained only in-frame sequences with V and J called. Part of the clones is not carried over; for the studies checked, unresolved V genes explain less than half of this, and the remainder is unexplained. The V and J calls and clone size were taken over from that table, and D and trimming were inferred from the DNA. This sample gives 120,000 or so clones in total; 70% to 80% of them show up just once. The top ten clonotypes cover about 2% of the sample.

Comment on this clone: The clone's antigen remains unknown. One base away there is no much larger clone; base qualities are not given.

For CDR1 and CDR2, the germline V gene lists LGHNA and YSLEER. Between the V and J ends, shortened by 0 bases and 5 bases respectively, the junction contains 7 bases. Including cysteine and phenylalanine, the CDR3 has 13 amino acids. Here the CDR3 DNA is all that survives: 39 bases in frame from base 1. The sample comprised PBMCs. The rearranged chain carries TRBV4-3 and TRBJ2-5; tentative D gene TRBD2, with 6 bases matching. This TCR was recovered from a man between 18 and 29 years old in good health and CMV-seronegative. The CDR3 region: CASSQDGGETQYF. The bases are TGCGCCAGCAGCCAAGATGGGGGGGAGACCCAGTACTTC.